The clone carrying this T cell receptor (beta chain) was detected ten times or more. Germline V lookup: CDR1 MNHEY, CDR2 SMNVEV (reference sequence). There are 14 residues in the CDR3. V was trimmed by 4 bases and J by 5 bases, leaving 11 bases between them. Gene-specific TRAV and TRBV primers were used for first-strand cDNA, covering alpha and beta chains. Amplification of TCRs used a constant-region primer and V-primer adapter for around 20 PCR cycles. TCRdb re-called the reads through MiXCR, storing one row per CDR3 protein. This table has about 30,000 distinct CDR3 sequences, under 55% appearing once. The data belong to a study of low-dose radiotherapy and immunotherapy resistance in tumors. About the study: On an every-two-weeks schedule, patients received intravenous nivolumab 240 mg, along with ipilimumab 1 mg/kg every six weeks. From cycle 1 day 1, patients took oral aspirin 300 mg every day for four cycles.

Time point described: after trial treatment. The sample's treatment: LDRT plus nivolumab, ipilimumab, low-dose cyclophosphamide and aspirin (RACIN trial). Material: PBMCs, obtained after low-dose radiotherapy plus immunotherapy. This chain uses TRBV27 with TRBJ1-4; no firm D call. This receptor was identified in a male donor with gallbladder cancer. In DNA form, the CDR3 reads TGTGCCAGCAGTTCGGGCCACCGCAATGAAAAACTGTTTTTT. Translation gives CASSSGHRNEKLFF.